Below are 20 T cell receptor beta chains sequenced from a single sample in a study of T cells expressing NK-cell markers. TCRdb reprocessed the 5' RACE reads, with one entry per CDR3 protein and no DNA. Found here are roughly 450,000 distinct CDR3 sequences; the top ten clones hold 1.4%. The sequenced sample was blood T cells: a sorted CD56 or NKG2C T cell subset, CD4+ or CD8+ T cells, or bulk PBMC T cells (not recorded which). The receptors were gathered from a woman aged 50 to 60 in good health.

The CDR3 loop reads CASSPTGAEAKNIQYF. This chain links TRBV4-1 with TRBJ2-4; TCRdb picks TRBD1, but there is no DNA to check that call. Per the germline V gene, CDR1 is MGHRA and CDR2 is YSYEKL. CDR3 size: 16 residues.

The chain is built from TRBV18 and TRBJ1-5. CDR3 length: 15 amino acids. Germline CDR1 and CDR2: KGHSH and LQKENI. CDR3 protein: CASSPGSDSNQPQHF.

The CDR3 protein is CASSLLQGPNTEAFF. V is TRBV5-5 and J is TRBJ1-1; no DNA is available, so the TRBD1 call from TCRdb remains unchecked. The CDR3 sequence is 15 residues long. The germline gives CDR1 SGHKS, CDR2 YYEKEE (reference sequence). The whole variable domain, remainder taken from reference TRBV5-5 and TRBJ1-1, is DAGVTQSPTHLIKTRGQQVTLRCSPISGHKSVSWYQQVLGQGPQFIFQYYEKEERGRGNFPDRFSARQFPNYSSELNVNALLLGDSALYLCASSLLQGPNTEAFFGQGTRLTVV.

The V and J genes are TRBV15 and TRBJ2-7; TCRdb selects TRBD1, and the lack of DNA leaves this call unchecked. This CDR3 spans 16 amino acids. Germline assignment: CDR1 LNHNV and CDR2 YYDKDF (reference sequence). The CDR3 region is CATSQGGVGTSTEQYF.

The chain joins TRBV7-9 to TRBJ2-5; the TRBD2 assignment by TCRdb is unverifiable without DNA. Germline CDR1 and CDR2: SEHNR and FQNEAQ (reference sequence). The CDR3 sequence is 19 residues long. The CDR3 here is CASSGYSGTSGGLQETQYF.

The chain recombines TRBV20-1 with TRBJ2-1; the D gene TCRdb calls, TRBD1, cannot be checked with no DNA. The CDR3 sequence is 16 residues long. Germline V gene sequence: CDR1 DFQATT, CDR2 SNEGSKA (reference sequence). The CDR3 reads CSAEFLGNPPYNEQFF.

This chain connects TRBV11-3 to TRBJ2-3. Per germline, CDR1 SGHNT and CDR2 YENEEA. This CDR3 is 15 amino acids long. The CDR3 sequence is CASSFSRLYTDTQYF.

The chain recombines TRBV20-1 with TRBJ2-1; TCRdb's D call of TRBD2 is untestable without DNA. Germline assignment: CDR1 DFQATT and CDR2 SNEGSKA (reference sequence). This CDR3 has 15 amino acids. The CDR3 sequence is CSARDRGLSIDEQFF.

This chain connects TRBV6-5 to TRBJ1-2; TCRdb picks TRBD1, but there is no DNA to check that call. Germline V lookup: CDR1 MNHEY, CDR2 SVGAGI. The length of the CDR3 is 12 residues. The CDR3 loop reads CASSYSGTGYTF.

This rearrangement joins TRBV4-1 to TRBJ2-5. Germline loops: CDR1 MGHRA, CDR2 YSYEKL. This CDR3 is built from 15 residues. CDR3 in amino acids: CASSQVKSLRETQYF.

V usage is TRBV5-1 and J usage is TRBJ1-4; the TCRdb call, TRBD1, lacks DNA for checking. This CDR3 spans 14 amino acids. Germline loops: CDR1 SGHRS, CDR2 YFSETQ. The CDR3: CASSQGQGGEKLFF.

The gene calls are TRBV20-1 and TRBJ2-3; checking the TCRdb D call of TRBD2 is not possible without DNA. The CDR3 length is 20 residues. Germline CDR1 and CDR2: DFQATT and SNEGSKA (reference sequence). CDR3 in amino acids: CSARDVALAGERKGADTQYF.

This chain connects TRBV25-1 to TRBJ2-7; TCRdb's D call, TRBD1, is unchecked because there is no DNA. Per germline, CDR1 MGHDK and CDR2 SYGVNS. The CDR3 runs to 12 residues. The chain's CDR3 is CATTPGVGEQYF.

The J gene is TRBJ2-5, the V gene TRBV28; TCRdb's D gene call, TRBD1, goes unchecked for lack of DNA. The CDR3 consists of 15 residues. In germline, CDR1 is MDHEN, CDR2 SYDVKM. The CDR3 reads CASSLVGQGSETQYF.

CDR3 protein: CASSDSNGGLNNTGELFF. V is TRBV6-4 and J is TRBJ2-2; TCRdb gives TRBD2 as the D gene, but with no DNA this cannot be confirmed. Looked up from germline, CDR1 is MRHNA and CDR2 is SNTAGT. The CDR3 spans 18 residues.

V gene TRBV3-1 combines with J gene TRBJ2-7; absent DNA, TCRdb's TRBD2 call cannot be checked. This CDR3 spans 18 amino acids. Germline V CDR1 and CDR2: LGHDT, YNNKEL (reference sequence). The CDR3 loop is CASSRSGTSGRSSYEQYF.

The chain couples TRBV28 to TRBJ1-5; TCRdb proposes TRBD1, but this gene call is untestable without DNA. Germline V gives CDR1 MDHEN, CDR2 SYDVKM. The length of the CDR3 is 17 residues. The CDR3 is CASSLYQGQGWNQPQHF. Supplemented by reference TRBV28 and TRBJ1-5, the full variable domain reads DVKVTQSSRYLVKRTGEKVFLECVQDMDHENMFWYRQDPGLGLRLIYFSYDVKMKEKGDIPEGYSVSREKKERFSLILESASTNQTSMYLCASSLYQGQGWNQPQHFGDGTRLSIL.

The chain combines TRBV29-1 with TRBJ2-3. CDR1 is SQVTM, CDR2 ANQGSEA, per germline. The CDR3 extends over 12 amino acids. The chain's CDR3 is CSVDLSTDTQYF.

This chain connects TRBV5-1 to TRBJ2-2; checking the TCRdb D call of TRBD1 is not possible without DNA. Germline loops: CDR1 SGHRS, CDR2 YFSETQ. CDR3 size: 15 residues. The chain's CDR3 is CASSFGQGAAGELFF.

The genes are TRBV7-2 and TRBJ2-5. CDR1 is SGHTA, CDR2 FQGNSA, per germline. CDR3 size: 12 residues. CDR3 sequence: CASSQDAKTQYF.